This T cell receptor beta chain was retrieved from a study of blood T cell repertoires in COVID-19. The table came from immunoSEQ multiplex PCR; TCRdb's copy has only in-frame clones and leaves some out. This sample has about 260,000 clones, with 80% to 90% found just once. The CDR3 has 16 amino acids. V lost 3 bases and J lost 0, with 12 bases in between. The germline V gene encodes CDR1 KGHSH and CDR2 LQKENI. The chain links TRBV18 to TRBJ1-3, with D perhaps TRBD1 (5 bases). The clonotype was recovered from a man aged 55 to 70 with acute or convalescent COVID-19. Sequenced: peripheral blood. This CDR3 is CASSPLGPNSGNTIYF. The DNA for the CDR3 is TGTGCCAGCTCACCCCTGGGGCCGAACTCTGGAAACACCATATATTTT.